The clone carrying this T cell receptor beta chain was recorded a few times. Its antigen is undetermined. The sample is drawn from a study of cytomegalovirus exposure and HLA in healthy donors. Whole-study findings and limits: Presence/absence comparisons presumed near-even sequencing depth among donors.

60 Vbeta and 13 Jbeta primers were used in PCR. Method: immunoSEQ multiplex PCR; TCRdb's copy keeps in-frame clones and lacks some. The sample carries about 120,000 clones, 83% recorded once. The germline CDR1 and CDR2 sequences are LNHDA and SQIVND (reference sequence). This CDR3 region has 12 residues. V shed 7 bases and J shed 4 bases, with 8 bases lying between them. Specimen: PBMCs. The rearrangement uses TRBV19 and TRBJ1-5; unclear D gene. The TCR was taken from a woman in her 40s in good health and CMV-seropositive. The CDR3 DNA reads TGTGCCAGTACCCCCATGAATCAGCCCCAGCATTTT. Residues: CASTPMNQPQHF.